Presented here are 21 T cell receptor beta chains from one specimen sequenced in a study of OX40 agonist ivuxolimab in advanced cancers. TCRdb's table, derived via immunoSEQ multiplex PCR, lists solely in-frame clones and lacks some. Of roughly 41,000 clones detected, 75% to 95% appear once; the ten largest clones hold around 4.7%. The sequencing here drew on CD4+ or CD8+ T cells sorted from blood, taken in a trial of the OX40 agonist ivuxolimab. The origin of the receptors is an adult with an advanced solid tumor such as melanoma, head and neck, liver or kidney cancer.

V usage is TRBV29-1 and J usage is TRBJ2-7; D call uncertain. Trimming shortened V by 6 bases and J by 2 bases, and 17 bases separated the two germline ends. From germline, CDR1 is SQVTM and CDR2 ANQGSEA. The CDR3 length is 14 residues. In nucleotides, the CDR3 is TGCAGCGTCGACAATCAGGACGGAACCTACGAGCAGTACTTC. Protein product: CSVDNQDGTYEQYF.

The chain joins TRBV27 to TRBJ1-5, with 7 positions matching TRBD1. The CDR3 is 17 amino acids. Unmatched junction bases numbered 8, after V lost 2 bases and J lost 1 base. Germline CDR1 is MNHEY and CDR2 is SMNVEV (reference sequence). CDR3 protein: CASSLISATGSNQPQHF. DNA for the CDR3: TGTGCCAGCAGTTTAATCAGTGCGACAGGGAGCAATCAGCCCCAGCATTTT.

The J gene is TRBJ1-4, the V gene TRBV28; D call uncertain. CDR1 and CDR2 from the germline V gene are MDHEN and SYDVKM. Trimming cost V 6 bases and J 8 bases, with 10 bases left between them. This CDR3 has 12 residues. CDR3 amino acids: CASSPNWEKLFF. The CDR3 nucleotides read TGTGCCAGCAGCCCGAATTGGGAAAAACTGTTTTTT.

This chain joins TRBV27 and TRBJ2-1; TRBD2 agrees at 13 bases. V lost 7 bases, J lost 6 bases, and 6 bases stayed unmatched. The CDR3 is made up of 15 amino acids. Per the germline V gene, CDR1 is MNHEY and CDR2 is SMNVEV (reference sequence). The CDR3 loop is CASKQLAGGANEQFF. CDR3 sequence (DNA): TGTGCCAGCAAGCAACTAGCGGGGGGGGCCAATGAGCAGTTCTTC.

The chain has TRBV28 and TRBJ2-7; TRBD2 aligns across 7 bases. Trimming cost V 6 bases and J 3 bases; bases outside gene matches: 11. The CDR3 consists of 15 residues. CDR1 is MDHEN, CDR2 SYDVKM, per germline. Here the CDR3 reads CASSPGVGGGYEQYF. For the CDR3, the DNA is TGTGCCAGCAGCCCAGGAGTGGGGGGGGGCTACGAGCAGTACTTC.

This sequence joins TRBV9 and TRBJ2-3, with TRBD2 as a possible D gene (7 bases). V dropped 0 bases and J dropped 5 bases, with 16 bases sitting between them. CDR3 length: 16 residues. Germline lookup yields CDR1 SGDLS and CDR2 YYNGEE. CDR3 protein: CASSVAWGGAKDTQYF. The CDR3 DNA is TGTGCCAGCAGCGTAGCTTGGGGGGGGGCGAAAGATACGCAGTATTTT.

This chain connects TRBV4-1 to TRBJ2-7, with D possibly matching TRBD1 (5 bases). The V end was cut by 4 bases, the J end by 2 bases, with 15 bases between. CDR3 size: 15 residues. CDR1 and CDR2 (germline): MGHRA, YSYEKL. CDR3 nucleotides: TGCGCCAGCAGCCTACAGGTTCTGGCGCCCTACGAGCAGTACGTC. As protein: CASSLQVLAPYEQYV.

The V and J genes are TRBV5-1 and TRBJ2-7, with D unclear. From germline, CDR1 is SGHRS and CDR2 YFSETQ. The V end was cut by 0 bases, the J end by 5 bases, with 6 bases between. The CDR3 contains 12 residues. The CDR3 here is CASSLVLHEQYF. CDR3 DNA sequence: TGCGCCAGCAGCTTGGTTCTCCACGAGCAGTACTTC.

The chain joins TRBV5-3 to TRBJ2-1; D call uncertain. TRBV5-3 falls under the ORF class, with uncertain function. The ends were cut back, 0 bases at V and 4 bases at J, with 8 bases in the middle. The CDR3 loop spans 14 amino acids. The CDR3: CARSLAKAYNEQFF. The CDR3 region has the DNA TGTGCCAGAAGCTTGGCCAAAGCTTACAATGAGCAGTTCTTC.

The V and J genes are TRBV13 and TRBJ1-2; weak D call: TRBD1 (5 bases). CDR1 and CDR2 from the germline V gene are PRHDT and FYEKMQ (reference sequence). Trimming stripped 4 bases from V and 2 bases from J, with 14 bases between. This CDR3 spans 15 amino acids. The CDR3 region is CASSYGIRVNYGYTF. For the CDR3, the DNA is TGTGCCAGCAGCTACGGGATCAGGGTAAACTATGGCTACACCTTC.

The chain recombines TRBV6-5 with TRBJ2-2; the match to TRBD1 covers 9 bases. Germline V gene data show CDR1 as MNHEY and CDR2 as SVGAGI. Trimming at V came to 8 bases and at J to 3 bases, leaving 7 bases not matched to a gene. This CDR3 has 15 amino acids. CDR3 in amino acids: CASCLTGGYTGELFF. The CDR3 nucleotides are TGTGCCAGCTGCCTAACAGGGGGCTACACCGGGGAGCTGTTTTTT.

The chain is built from TRBV7-3 and TRBJ1-1; D is unresolved. Germline V lookup: CDR1 SGHTA, CDR2 FQGTGA. Between the trimmed V and J ends, which lost 0 bases and 0 bases, there was a span of 2 bases. This CDR3 contains 13 residues. The CDR3: CASSLTLNTEAFF. The DNA of the CDR3 is TGTGCCAGCAGCTTAACCCTGAACACTGAAGCTTTCTTT.

The chain has TRBV19 and TRBJ1-4; D gene unclear. V was cut by 3 bases and J by 6 bases, with 8 bases left in between. Germline V gene data show CDR1 as LNHDA and CDR2 as SQIVND (reference sequence). The CDR3 is 13 amino acids. The DNA of the CDR3 is TGTGCCAGTAGTATCGAGGTTGATGAAAAACTGTTTTTT. Amino acids: CASSIEVDEKLFF.

CDR3 in DNA: TGCAGCGTTGGGCAAGTACTGGGACACTTGAACACTGAAGCTTTCTTT. This gives the protein CSVGQVLGHLNTEAFF. This chain joins TRBV29-1 and TRBJ1-1, with D possibly being TRBD1 (6 bases). CDR3 size: 16 residues. CDR1 and CDR2 (germline): SQVTM, ANQGSEA. The V end was cut by 4 bases, the J end by 0 bases, with 18 bases between. The complete variable domain, with remaining parts taken from reference TRBV29-1 and TRBJ1-1, reads SAVISQKPSRDICQRGTSLTIQCQVDSQVTMMFWYRQQPGQSLTLIATANQGSEATYESGFVIDKFPISRPNLTFSTLTVSNMSPEDSSIYLCSVGQVLGHLNTEAFFGQGTRLTVV.

The chain links TRBV7-9 to TRBJ1-2; D is undetermined. The CDR3 is made up of 14 amino acids. V was pared by 6 bases and J by 4 bases, with 15 bases between. The germline gives CDR1 SEHNR, CDR2 FQNEAQ (reference sequence). The CDR3 coding sequence is TGTGCCAGCAGAGCTAGTCTCAGTCCCTATGGCTACACCTTC. As protein: CASRASLSPYGYTF.

The chain carries TRBV5-4 and TRBJ1-4; 7 bases are shared with TRBD1. Losses at the gene ends were 2 bases for V and 8 bases for J; bases not matched to a gene: 6. The CDR3 sequence is 14 residues long. Germline V lookup: CDR1 SGHNT, CDR2 YYREEE (reference sequence). As DNA, the CDR3 is TGTGCCAGCAGCTTAGAGGGGGCTGGAGAAAAACTGTTTTTT. It codes for CASSLEGAGEKLFF.

The rearrangement uses TRBV7-3 and TRBJ2-3; 13 nucleotides agree with TRBD2. The CDR3 has 16 residues. V was pared by 5 bases and J by 4 bases, with 6 bases of the junction left unmatched. Germline V gives CDR1 SGHTA, CDR2 FQGTGA. The CDR3 here is CASSPLAGGPPDTQYF. The CDR3, as DNA: TGTGCCAGCAGCCCACTAGCGGGAGGGCCGCCAGATACGCAGTATTTT.

This chain connects TRBV9 to TRBJ2-7; D gene ambiguous. V lost 3 bases and J lost 4, with 8 bases in between. The germline V gene encodes CDR1 SGDLS and CDR2 YYNGEE. CDR3 size: 12 residues. CDR3 protein: CASSGGSYEQYF. The CDR3 DNA reads TGTGCCAGCAGCGGTGGGTCGTACGAGCAGTACTTC. The whole variable domain, remainder taken from reference TRBV9 and TRBJ2-7, is DSGVTQTPKHLITATGQRVTLRCSPRSGDLSVYWYQQSLDQGLQFLIQYYNGEERAKGNILERFSAQQFPDLHSELNLSSLELGDSALYFCASSGGSYEQYFGPGTRLTVT.

This clone was picked up a small number of times. Different DNA sequences within this sample yield the same CDR3. The V call is TRBV7-9, the J call TRBJ2-3, with D perhaps given as TRBD1 or TRBD2 (5 bases each). The germline V and J ends were trimmed by 1 base and 0 bases, with 8 bases remaining between them. CDR3 length equals 15 residues. Germline CDR1 SEHNR, CDR2 FQNEAQ (reference sequence). For the CDR3, the DNA is TGTGCCAGCAGCTTAGGAGGGGCCAGCACAGATACGCAGTATTTT. Protein sequence: CASSLGGASTDTQYF. The full variable domain, with the rest looked up from reference TRBV7-9 and TRBJ2-3, is DTGVSQNPRHKITKRGQNVTFRCDPISEHNRLYWYRQTLGQGPEFLTYFQNEAQLEKSRLLSDRFSAERPKGSFSTLEIQRTEQGDSAMYLCASSLGGASTDTQYFGPGTRLTVL.

The chain is built from TRBV19 and TRBJ1-1; 8 positions agree with TRBD1. The trim removed 1 base at V and 6 bases at J, leaving 10 bases unmatched. This CDR3 comprises 16 residues. Germline CDR1 reads LNHDA; CDR2 reads SQIVND (reference sequence). As DNA, the CDR3 is TGTGCCAGTAGTATAGCGCAGGGGGCATTTTCTGCTGAAGCTTTCTTT. Its protein is CASSIAQGAFSAEAFF.

The chain has TRBV27 and TRBJ2-7; 8 bases fit TRBD1. Trimming removed 5 bases from V and 2 bases from J; junction bases left unmatched: 5. This CDR3 spans 14 amino acids. Per germline, CDR1 MNHEY and CDR2 SMNVEV (reference sequence). CDR3 in DNA: TGTGCCAGCAGTCCGAGGACAGGGCCCTACGAGCAGTACTTC. This translates into CASSPRTGPYEQYF.